This TCR beta chain was identified in a study of T cells after yellow fever vaccination. About the study: SMART-Seq v4 Ultra Low Input served to prepare low-cell-number fractions. Regarding the study as a whole: Subsequent to the booster, the majority of primary-vaccination clones reappeared (roughly 97% CD4, 85% to 90% CD8).

Via MiXCR, TCRdb re-called the 5' RACE reads, giving one row per CDR3 protein. The sample gives 25,000 to 30,000 distinct CDR3 sequences, about 4.7% of which show up once; over 40% is in the top ten. Germline V gives CDR1 MNHEY, CDR2 SVGAGI. Between the trimmed V and J ends, which lost 5 bases and 2 bases, there was a span of 8 bases. The CDR3 totals 13 residues. This clonotype was picked up many times. Its cognate antigen is unknown. This material consisted of CD8+ T cells sorted from PBMCs, taken 10 days after the yellow fever booster vaccination. This TCR was recovered from a man aged 25 to 40 who received the YFV17D yellow fever vaccine. J is TRBJ2-3 and V is TRBV6-5; D gene uncertain. The CDR3 loop is CASSISSTDTQYF. In nucleotides, the CDR3 is TGTGCCAGCAGTATCAGTTCCACAGATACGCAGTATTTT.